This entry features one T cell receptor beta chain sequence. The data were taken from a study of blood T cell repertoires in COVID-19. The overall study: The analysed material was cDNA or gDNA that came from T cells, B-cell-depleted T cells, or PBMCs.

TCRdb's table, derived via immunoSEQ multiplex PCR, lists solely in-frame clones and lacks some. The table shows nearly 300,000 clones, with roughly 90% occurring only once. All enrollees were about 18 to 100 years old and from roughly 22 US areas. Assignments of participants to cohorts depended upon their own reported clinical history. The ends lost 4 bases at V and 6 bases at J; junction bases unmatched: 3. Per germline, CDR1 MDHEN and CDR2 SYDVKM. This CDR3 is 13 amino acids long. The sequencing input was PBMCs or T cells enriched from blood (not recorded which). This clonotype originated in a woman aged 45-65 years who had been exposed to COVID-19. The V and J genes are TRBV28 and TRBJ1-1; 9 nucleotides align to TRBD1. The CDR3 protein is CASSSGQGSEAFF. Here the CDR3 DNA reads TGTGCCAGCAGTTCGGGACAGGGTTCTGAAGCTTTCTTT. Using reference TRBV28 and TRBJ1-1 for the parts outside the CDR3, the full variable domain is DVKVTQSSRYLVKRTGEKVFLECVQDMDHENMFWYRQDPGLGLRLIYFSYDVKMKEKGDIPEGYSVSREKKERFSLILESASTNQTSMYLCASSSGQGSEAFFGQGTRLTVV.